The T cell receptor (beta chain) under discussion was sequenced for a study of glioma-infiltrating T cells. This CDR3 is 17 amino acids long. Germline CDR1 SGHRS, CDR2 YFSETQ. Points from the study as a whole: Very few CDR3 sequences were shared between tissue and blood.

TCR alpha and beta CDR3 regions were amplified from RNA using iRepertoire nested multiplex PCR. One-step reverse transcription and amplification started from about 100-400 ng of tissue mRNA or PBMC total RNA. TCRdb recomputed calls from the multiplex PCR reads with MiXCR, one row per CDR3 protein. Here the sample spans some 90,000 distinct CDR3 sequences, roughly 39% being singletons. A remark on this clonotype: Its antigen is unidentified. At one of its ends the junction is not consistent with the germline gene, which may arise from a read error.

The V gene is TRBV5-1, the J gene TRBJ2-5; D unclear. This sequence was found in a human donor with low-grade glioma or glioblastoma, undergoing nonglioma brain surgery, or in good health (not recorded which). Sequencing was performed on glioma tissue, nonneoplastic brain tissue, or PBMCs (not recorded which). The CDR3 DNA reads as TGCGCCGGCAGCTTGTATGGGCAGGCATCATACCAAGAGACCCAGTACTTC. Its protein product is CAGSLYGQASYQETQYF.